A selection of T cell receptor beta chains follows, all from one sample in a study of blood T cell repertoires in COVID-19. Clones were sequenced by immunoSEQ multiplex PCR, and TCRdb holds only the in-frame ones, with some missing. The repertoire has over 120,000 clones, over 70% of them found once; the top ten carry 35% to 50%. Sequencing input: peripheral blood. The receptor source for this set is a human donor in a cohort sampled during active COVID-19. CDR3s include the opening cysteine and the closing phenylalanine or tryptophan. Fields, in order: J gene, D gene, V gene, clone size, CDR3 DNA, CDR3 protein. A D gene is named only where the DNA matches it firmly. Expanded clones are given a class, and other clones once, few, many or no size at all.

>TRBJ2-1|TRBD1|TRBV10-3|NA
TGTGCCATCAGTACTTTCAGGGGACAGGGTGACCATGAGCAGTTCTTC
CAISTFRGQGDHEQFF
>TRBJ1-3|NA|TRBV19|NA
TGTGCCAGTACCAGACAGAATGGAAACACCATATATTTT
CASTRQNGNTIYF
>TRBJ2-1|NA|TRBV24-1|NA
TGTGCCACCAGTGATTTTCAGGGAGGCGATGAGCAGTTCTTC
CATSDFQGGDEQFF
>TRBJ1-3|TRBD1|TRBV5-1|NA
TGCGCCAGCAGAATCGACAGGGGGGGAAACACCATATATTTT
CASRIDRGGNTIYF
>TRBJ2-1|TRBD2|TRBV25-1|once
TGTGCCAGCAGTAGTACTAGCGGGGGGGTGTATGAGCAGTTCTTC
CASSSTSGGVYEQFF
>TRBJ2-1|TRBD2|TRBV9|NA
TGTGCCAGCAGCATCGCCCCAGCGGGAGATGCCTACAATGAGCAGTTCTTC
CASSIAPAGDAYNEQFF
>TRBJ1-1|NA|TRBV25-1|once
TGTGCCAGCAGCCGGGACACCCCACTTAACACTGAAGCTTTCTTT
CASSRDTPLNTEAFF
>TRBJ2-2|TRBD2|TRBV13|NA
TGTGCCAGCAGCTCTAGGGGGACTAGTATGCTCACCGGGGAGCTGTTTTTT
CASSSRGTSMLTGELFF
>TRBJ1-5|NA|TRBV7-2|few
TGTGCCAGCAGCTTATCAAGCGGGGGCAATCAGCCCCAGCATTTT
CASSLSSGGNQPQHF
>TRBJ2-1|TRBD2|TRBV7-2|NA
TGTGCCAGCAGTTCTCGACTAGCGGGGACGGAGGTGCAGTTCTTC
CASSSRLAGTEVQFF
>TRBJ2-4|TRBD1|TRBV7-2|once
TGTGCCAGCAGCTTGGACAGGGGAAAAAACATTCAGTACTTC
CASSLDRGKNIQYF
>TRBJ2-7|TRBD1|TRBV28|NA
TGTGCCAGCAGGGGACAGGGGGCTCGGTACGAGCAGTACTTC
CASRGQGARYEQYF
>TRBJ2-7|NA|TRBV27|NA
TGTGCCAGCAGTTTGCAACAACCCCCCACCTACGAGCAGTACTTC
CASSLQQPPTYEQYF
>TRBJ1-2|NA|TRBV15|NA
TGTGCCACCAGCAGAGGGAGTAAGGTTGGCTACACCTTC
CATSRGSKVGYTF
>TRBJ1-3|NA|TRBV12-3/TRBV12-4|once
TGTGCCAGCAGTTTTTTTGAGGGAAACACCATATATTTT
CASSFFEGNTIYF
>TRBJ2-1|NA|TRBV7-3|NA
TGTGCCAGCAGCGCGTACGTCGCCTCTTTTCAGTTCTTC
CASSAYVASFQFF
>TRBJ1-2|NA|TRBV3-1/TRBV3-2|NA
TGTGCCAGCAGCCAGGGAAGGGGCGGCTACACCTTC
CASSQGRGGYTF
>TRBJ2-1|NA|TRBV7-2|NA
TGTGCCAGCAGCCAAAAGTCGGGGGTGGAACGAATCTTC
CASSQKSGVERIF
>TRBJ2-1|TRBD2|TRBV9|NA
TGTGCCAGCAGCGTTAGCGGGAGCGTAGCCAATGAGCAGTTCTTC
CASSVSGSVANEQFF
>TRBJ1-4|NA|TRBV11-2|NA
TGTGCCAGCAGCTTTCGGGAGACGACCTTTCGTGAAAAACTGTTTTTT
CASSFRETTFREKLFF
>TRBJ1-1|NA|TRBV11-3|NA
TGTGCCAGCAGCTTGGGGGGGGCAGGCACTGAAGCTTTCTTT
CASSLGGAGTEAFF
>TRBJ2-4|TRBD1|TRBV30|NA
TGTGCCTGGACCCCCGGACAGGGCGGACCGATAGCCAAAAACATTCAGTACTTC
CAWTPGQGGPIAKNIQYF
>TRBJ1-4|TRBD1|TRBV6-5|NA
TGTGCCAGCAGAGACAGGGGTTGGGGTGAAAAACTGTTTTTT
CASRDRGWGEKLFF
>TRBJ2-5|NA|TRBV7-9|NA
TGTGCCAGCAGCGAGGGGGGGTTTCCGGAGACCCAGTACTTC
CASSEGGFPETQYF
>TRBJ2-1|NA|TRBV2|few
TGTGCCAGCAGTGTCGAGTTGCGAGCTGAGCAGTTCTTC
CASSVELRAEQFF
>TRBJ2-1|NA|TRBV9|NA
TGTGCCAGCAGCGTAGAGAGTTACAATGAGCAGTTCTTC
CASSVESYNEQFF
>TRBJ2-1|NA|TRBV7-9|NA
TGTGCCAGCGTGGACCGAGCGGGCTCCTACAATGAGCAGTTCTTC
CASVDRAGSYNEQFF
>TRBJ1-2|TRBD1|TRBV19|NA
TGTGCCAGTAGTATAGGGCTCGGGGACAGCTGGGGCTACACCTTC
CASSIGLGDSWGYTF
>TRBJ2-1|NA|TRBV15|NA
TGTGCCACCAGCAGAGATGAAACAGGAATTGAGCAGTTCTTC
CATSRDETGIEQFF
>TRBJ1-1|TRBD1|TRBV12-5|NA
TGTGCTAGTGGTTTCTTAGGGGGCAACACTGAAGCTTTCTTT
CASGFLGGNTEAFF
>TRBJ2-7|TRBD1|TRBV7-3|NA
TGTGCCAGCAGCTTAAAAGGACAGGGAAGCGAGCAGTACTTC
CASSLKGQGSEQYF
>TRBJ1-1|NA|TRBV11-1|NA
TGTGCCAGCAGCTTAGCGGGGGGGAGCACTGAAGCTTTCTTT
CASSLAGGSTEAFF
>TRBJ1-1|NA|TRBV19|NA
TGTGCCAGTAGTGAGGGGAGGCCTAGGACTGAAGCTTTCTTT
CASSEGRPRTEAFF
>TRBJ1-1|NA|TRBV9|NA
TGTGCCAGCAGCGTAAACAGTTACACTGAAGCTTTCTTT
CASSVNSYTEAFF
>TRBJ1-5|NA|TRBV10-2|NA
TGCGCCAGCAGTTTTGAAGAGGGTCAGCCCCAGCATTTT
CASSFEEGQPQHF
>TRBJ1-1|TRBD1|TRBV10-3|NA
TGTGCCAGCGGGACAGGCACCCCGTACACTGAAGCTTTCTTT
CASGTGTPYTEAFF
>TRBJ1-2|NA|TRBV20-1|NA
TGCAGTGCTTCGTATGGCTACACCTTC
CSASYGYTF
>TRBJ2-7|TRBD1|TRBV6-5|NA
TGTGCCAGCAGCCTCGGACAGGGGGGCTCCTACGAGCAGTACTTC
CASSLGQGGSYEQYF
>TRBJ1-2|TRBD1|TRBV6-5|NA
TGTGCCAGCAGGGGGGACAGCAACTATGGCTACACCTTC
CASRGDSNYGYTF
>TRBJ2-6|NA|TRBV11-2|NA
TGTGCCAGCAGCAGAGGGATTGGGGCCAACGTCCTGACTTTC
CASSRGIGANVLTF
>TRBJ2-1|NA|TRBV29-1|NA
TGCAGCCTTCCCCAGGGTGGCGACCCTAGTCGGGAGCAGTTCTTC
CSLPQGGDPSREQFF
>TRBJ1-1|NA|TRBV19|NA
TGTGCCAGTAGTACGAAGACTAACGCTTTGAACACTGAAGCTTTCTTT
CASSTKTNALNTEAFF
>TRBJ2-2|NA|TRBV11-2|few
TGTGCCAGCAGCCATCAGGGGAGGGAGCTGTTTTTT
CASSHQGRELFF
>TRBJ2-1|NA|TRBV20-1|NA
TGCAGTGCTAGTCCCAGCGGATCTTACAATGAGCAGTTCTTC
CSASPSGSYNEQFF
>TRBJ2-1|TRBD2|TRBV3-1/TRBV3-2|NA
TGTGCCAGCGGTACTAGCGGGAGGTTGATTAGGAATGAGCAGTTCTTC
CASGTSGRLIRNEQFF
>TRBJ2-2|NA|TRBV6-5|NA
TGTGCCACTCATCAGGGTATCGCCGGGGAGCTGTTTTTT
CATHQGIAGELFF
>TRBJ2-3|TRBD2|TRBV18|once
TGTGCCAGCTCACAGACTAGCGGGAACCCAGATACGCAGTATTTT
CASSQTSGNPDTQYF
>TRBJ1-1|NA|TRBV5-1|NA
TGCGCCAGCAGCTTGGCCGGACAAAGGAACACTGAAGCTTTCTTT
CASSLAGQRNTEAFF
>TRBJ1-4|NA|TRBV11-3|NA
TGTGCCAGCAGCTTAATCGGTAATGAAAAACTGTTTTTT
CASSLIGNEKLFF
>TRBJ2-3|NA|TRBV5-4|NA
TGTGCCAGCAGTTTGGGACCGTGGGAGACAGATACGCAGTATTTT
CASSLGPWETDTQYF
>TRBJ2-5|TRBD2|TRBV4-1|NA
TGCGCCAGCAGCCAAGAGGGCCAGCGGGGGGGAGAGACCCAGTACTTC
CASSQEGQRGGETQYF
>TRBJ1-1|NA|TRBV28|once
TGTGCCAGCAGTTTACGCCCGGGGGGGACTGAAGCTTTCTTT
CASSLRPGGTEAFF
>TRBJ2-2|TRBD1|TRBV27|NA
TGTGCCAGCAGGGTCCGGGACAGGGCTTCCGGGGAGCTGTTTTTT
CASRVRDRASGELFF
>TRBJ2-5|TRBD2|TRBV7-2|NA
TGTGCCAGCAGCTTAACTAGCGGAGCCTTACAAGAGACCCAGTACTTC
CASSLTSGALQETQYF
>TRBJ1-2|TRBD1|TRBV5-1|once
TGCGCCAGCAGCTGGGACAGGACCCCTAACTATGGCTACACCTTC
CASSWDRTPNYGYTF
>TRBJ1-1|NA|TRBV3-1/TRBV3-2|NA
TGTGCCAGCAGCCAAGCCACAGGAAGAACGGTGGACACTGAAGCTTTCTTT
CASSQATGRTVDTEAFF
>TRBJ2-4|TRBD1|TRBV10-3|NA
TGTGCCATCAGTGAGTCCGGACAGGGGGCAAACATTCAGTACTTC
CAISESGQGANIQYF
>TRBJ1-5|NA|TRBV2|few
TGTGCCAGCAGTGATTCGGGGGGCTGGGAGCCCCAGCATTTT
CASSDSGGWEPQHF
>TRBJ2-3|TRBD2|TRBV3-1/TRBV3-2|once
TGTGCCAGCAGCCAAGGAGCTAGCGGGGAAACAGATACGCAGTATTTT
CASSQGASGETDTQYF
>TRBJ2-7|NA|TRBV6-5|NA
TGTGCCAGCAGCTTTAGGGCGGGCACCTACGAGCAGTACTTC
CASSFRAGTYEQYF